What follows is one TCR beta chain and its context. Its specificity is unknown. The record originates from a study of OX40 agonist ivuxolimab in advanced cancers. V shed 6 bases and J shed 8 bases, with 11 bases lying between them. Germline CDR1 MDHEN, CDR2 SYDVKM. This CDR3 has 13 amino acids. Study-level points and caveats: The work left the antigen specificity of expanded peripheral T cells undetermined. Clonal expansion among partial responders at 0.1-3.0 mg/kg ranked near the lowest.

The method was immunoSEQ multiplex PCR; TCRdb's version includes in-frame clones alone and lacks a portion of them. The sample carries 100,000 or so clones, about 88% recorded once. The V and J genes are TRBV28 and TRBJ1-6, with unresolved D. The source of this sequence is an adult with an advanced solid tumor such as melanoma, head and neck, liver or kidney cancer. The sequenced sample was CD4+ or CD8+ T cells sorted from blood, obtained in a trial of the OX40 agonist ivuxolimab. CDR3 residues: CASRTGRYSPLHF. CDR3 DNA sequence: TGTGCCAGCAGGACTGGACGGTATTCACCCCTCCACTTT. The whole variable domain, remainder taken from reference TRBV28 and TRBJ1-6, is DVKVTQSSRYLVKRTGEKVFLECVQDMDHENMFWYRQDPGLGLRLIYFSYDVKMKEKGDIPEGYSVSREKKERFSLILESASTNQTSMYLCASRTGRYSPLHFGNGTRLTVT.